This paragraph reports one TCR beta chain. As processed by the authors: Amplifying reference gene primers gave estimates of nucleated cell counts. Data came from immunoSEQ multiplex PCR; TCRdb stores just in-frame clones and leaves some out. Clonal size and the V and J genes are those of that table, whereas D and trimming came from the DNA. The sample consists of approximately 140,000 clones, over 80% of them appearing once. This sample stems from a study of blood T cell repertoires in COVID-19. Study overall: Acute-phase and convalescent COVID-19 samples originated in the United States, Italy and Spain. T cells, B-cell-depleted T cells, or PBMCs supplied cDNA or gDNA.

V was clipped by 7 bases and J by 5 bases; unmatched bases: 7. Germline CDR1 SQVTM, CDR2 ANQGSEA. There are 12 residues in the CDR3. This clonotype originated in a woman aged 40-49 years with active or convalescent COVID-19. J is TRBJ1-1 and V is TRBV29-1; 7 positions agree with TRBD1. The sample consisted of peripheral blood. Here the CDR3 DNA reads TGCAGCGCTGGACAGGTGGGGACTGAAGCTTTCTTT. Its translation: CSAGQVGTEAFF.